These 9 T cell receptor beta chains originate from one sample sequenced in a study of identical twins. TCRdb reprocessed the 5' RACE reads with MiXCR, giving one entry per CDR3 protein. The sample includes about 570,000 distinct CDR3 sequences, more than 9% of them seen just once. These data were also reused for a study on yellow fever vaccine responses in identical twins.

Sequenced input: PBMCs. All receptors come from a woman aged 18-29 years in good health.

This clonotype was picked up many times. This chain links TRBV12-3 or TRBV12-4 with TRBJ2-1; maybe TRBD2 (7 bases). Deletions cut 0 bases from V and 8 bases from J, with 11 bases between. The CDR3 length is 14 residues. The CDR3 loop is CASSLAGGPYEQFF. CDR3 DNA sequence: TGTGCCAGCAGTTTAGCGGGGGGGCCCTATGAGCAGTTCTTC.

This clonotype was observed a few times. This chain uses TRBV6-1 with TRBJ2-5; TRBD1 matches 9 bases. CDR1 is MNHNS and CDR2 is SASEGT in the germline V gene. The ends lost 5 bases at V and 3 bases at J; junction bases unmatched: 7. There are 15 residues in the CDR3. The CDR3 is CASSPGDRAEETQYF. Written as DNA, the CDR3 is TGTGCCAGCAGTCCAGGGGACAGGGCAGAAGAGACCCAGTACTTC.

This clonotype has just a few counts. The chain couples TRBV20-1 to TRBJ1-2; D unclear. Trimming removed 0 bases from V and 8 bases from J, with 16 bases in between. The length of the CDR3 is 14 residues. Germline assignment: CDR1 DFQATT and CDR2 SNEGSKA (reference sequence). Here the CDR3 reads CSARDLKSGGGYTF. CDR3 nucleotide sequence: TGCAGTGCTAGAGATTTGAAGTCGGGAGGCGGCTACACCTTC.

V gene TRBV7-9 combines with J gene TRBJ2-7; the D is unclear. There are 14 residues in the CDR3. Trimming stripped 7 bases from V and 0 bases from J, with 13 bases between. Germline-derived CDR1 and CDR2 are SEHNR and FQNEAQ (reference sequence). CDR3 amino acids: CASTPPENSYEQYF. In nucleotides, the CDR3 is TGTGCCAGCACCCCTCCGGAAAACTCCTACGAGCAGTACTTC.

This clonotype was picked up many times. The chain joins TRBV5-1 to TRBJ2-3, with 8 bases lining up with TRBD1. Germline lookup yields CDR1 SGHRS and CDR2 YFSETQ. The V segment lost 3 bases and the J segment 3 bases; nucleotides outside the gene matches: 0. This CDR3 contains 13 residues. The CDR3 sequence: CASSWDRTDTQYF. The CDR3 region has the DNA TGCGCCAGCAGCTGGGACAGGACAGATACGCAGTATTTT.

This clonotype has a count of ten or more. The rearrangement uses TRBV6-1 and TRBJ1-6; D not resolved. The CDR3 sequence is 14 residues long. The germline V gene encodes CDR1 MNHNS and CDR2 SASEGT. V gave up 6 bases and J gave up 9 bases, with 15 bases separating them. The CDR3 spells CASSAGDLGSPLHF. The CDR3 nucleotides read TGTGCCAGCAGCGCCGGGGATTTGGGTTCACCCCTCCACTTT.

This clonotype was counted many times. The CDR3 bases are TGCGCCAGCAGCCAAGCCTCTAGCGGGGGAAGCTCCTACGAGCAGTACTTC. Translated, it gives CASSQASSGGSSYEQYF. V is TRBV4-3 and J is TRBJ2-7; 10 bases are a match to TRBD2. J gave up 0 bases and V 1 base, and 6 bases lay outside the gene matches. Germline assignment: CDR1 LGHNA and CDR2 YSLEER. The CDR3 spans 17 residues.

V gene TRBV12-3 or TRBV12-4 combines with J gene TRBJ2-7, with D possibly TRBD1 on 5 matching bases. The V and J ends lost 3 bases and 2 bases respectively, with 14 bases between them. The CDR3 loop spans 15 amino acids. The CDR3 DNA is TGTGCCAGCAGTTTCCGTCAGGGTGGCCCCTACGAGCAGTACTTC. Translating it yields CASSFRQGGPYEQYF.

Only a few counts were recorded for this clonotype. The J gene is TRBJ2-1, the V gene TRBV30; D uncertain. This CDR3 spans 13 amino acids. Germline V gene sequence: CDR1 GTSNPN, CDR2 SVGIG (reference sequence). Trimming stripped 4 bases from V and 8 bases from J, with 15 bases between. This chain's CDR3 is CAWTPVGFDEQFF. As DNA, the CDR3 is TGTGCCTGGACCCCGGTGGGATTTGATGAGCAGTTCTTC.